What follows are 27 T cell receptor beta chains derived from one specimen sequenced in a study of tumor-infiltrating lymphocytes in primary liver carcinoma. Both blood RNA, taken from unsorted whole blood, and germline DNA were extracted. Using a constant-region primer together with ProtoScript II reverse transcriptase, TCR beta cDNA was made from about 500 ng of total RNA. Each TCR beta library was derived from three nested multiplex PCR rounds that employed slightly modified ARM-PCR. In the first two PCR rounds, TRBV1-TRBV30 forward primers were paired with a C-beta reverse primer, and each round lasted roughly 10 cycles. One entry per CDR3 protein results from TCRdb running MiXCR on the multiplex PCR reads. The sample consists of about 180,000 distinct CDR3 sequences, roughly 60% of them appearing once. The sequenced sample was peripheral blood. Every receptor here comes from a man aged 40-50 years with primary liver carcinoma and hepatitis B virus infection.

This clonotype was counted only a few times. A much larger clone differs from this one at a single base, so this may be a read error. The CDR3, as DNA: TGTGCCAGCAGCATTGGCAGGATCACCTCTTTCTTT. Its protein product is CASSIGRITSFF. The J gene is TRBJ1-1, the V gene TRBV11-2; D gene uncertain. Germline V lookup: CDR1 SGHAT, CDR2 FQNNGV. This CDR3 is 12 amino acids long. Deletions cut 5 bases from V and 12 bases from J, with 16 bases between. Drawing the rest from reference TRBV11-2 and TRBJ1-1, the complete variable domain is EAGVAQSPRYKIIEKRQSVAFWCNPISGHATLYWYQQILGQGPKLLIQFQNNGVVDDSQLPKDRFSAERLKGVDSTLKIQPAKLEDSAVYLCASSIGRITSFFGQGTRLTVV.

This clonotype was detected a few times. A much more abundant neighbour one base away suggests this may be a read error. The chain recombines TRBV11-2 with TRBJ2-7; D remains unclear. The V gene lost 5 bases and the J gene lost 2 bases, with 16 bases spanning the gap. This CDR3 contains 15 residues. Germline assignment: CDR1 SGHAT and CDR2 FQNNGV. This CDR3 is CASSTWSRQAYEQYF. CDR3 nucleotides: TGTGCCAGCAGCACGTGGAGTAGGCAAGCCTACGAGCAGTACTTC.

This clonotype was counted at least ten times. CDR3 loop: CASSYGGANTEAFF. The CDR3 DNA sequence: TGTGCCAGCAGTTACGGTGGGGCGAACACTGAAGCTTTCTTT. The chain recombines TRBV6-5 with TRBJ1-1; possible D gene TRBD1, 5 bases. This CDR3 has 14 amino acids. The germline V gene encodes CDR1 MNHEY and CDR2 SVGAGI. V lost 2 bases, J lost 1 base, and 8 bases lay in between.

Remarks on this clonotype: Likely a read error: the CDR3 ends without its conserved phenylalanine or tryptophan. This sequence joins TRBV4-1 and TRBJ1-2, with D possibly TRBD1 on 5 matching bases. The V gene's germline CDR1 is MGHRA and CDR2 YSYEKL. The CDR3 has 16 residues. CDR3 residues: CASSPGLQGPNYGYTY. The CDR3 DNA sequence: TGCGCAAGCAGCCCGGGACTCCAGGGACCGAACTATGGCTACACCTAC.

In the case of this clonotype: Since no conserved phenylalanine or tryptophan closes the CDR3, a read error is the likely cause. The gene calls are TRBV6-1 and TRBJ1-5; TRBD1 is a possible D gene (5 bases). The CDR3 consists of 18 residues. The V gene lost 5 bases and the J gene lost 2 bases, with 22 bases spanning the gap. Germline assignment: CDR1 MNHNS and CDR2 SASEGT. CDR3 sequence reads: CASSPDMGRRTRNQPQHL. The CDR3 region has the DNA TGTGCCAGCAGTCCCGACATGGGGCGTCGGACCCGCAATCAGCCCCAGCATCTT.

Remarks on this clonotype: A junction end diverges from the germline sequence, so it may reflect a read error. The genes are TRBV11-3 and TRBJ2-3; D ambiguous. The CDR3 length is 13 residues. Germline V gene sequence: CDR1 SGHNT, CDR2 YENEEA. CDR3 sequence: CAISLGLVDTQYF. CDR3 bases: TGTGCCATCAGCTTAGGTCTGGTAGATACGCAGTATTTC.

This clonotype appeared a single time. This likely comes from a read error, as the CDR3 has no conserved phenylalanine or tryptophan at its end. The chain joins TRBV11-1 to TRBJ2-7; TRBD2 aligns across 10 bases. The CDR3 covers 14 residues. The germline V gene encodes CDR1 SGHAT and CDR2 FQDESV (reference sequence). This chain's CDR3 is CGSSPQREGHEQYL. As DNA, the CDR3 is TGTGGCAGCAGCCCACAGCGGGAGGGCCACGAGCAGTACCTC.

The V and J genes are TRBV2 and TRBJ2-3; weak D call: TRBD2 (5 bases). The CDR3 covers 15 residues. V lost 8 bases and J 6 bases, leaving 21 bases between the germline ends. CDR1 SNHLY and CDR2 FYNNEI come from the germline V gene. CDR3 nucleotide sequence: TGTGCCAGCCGTGCGTTGTCGGGATCGGGGGATACGCAGTATTTT. As protein: CASRALSGSGDTQYF. Drawing the rest from reference TRBV2 and TRBJ2-3, the complete variable domain is EPEVTQTPSHQVTQMGQEVILRCVPISNHLYFYWYRQILGQKVEFLVSFYNNEISEKSEIFDDQFSVERPDGSNFTLKIRSTKLEDSAMYFCASRALSGSGDTQYFGPGTRLTVL.

In regard to this clonotype: As the CDR3 is not closed by the conserved phenylalanine or tryptophan, this likely results from a read error. The V and J genes are TRBV11-1 and TRBJ2-3, with D perhaps being TRBD1 or TRBD2 (5 bases each). The V end was cut by 5 bases, the J end by 5 bases, with 14 bases between. The length of the CDR3 is 14 residues. CDR1 and CDR2 (germline): SGHAT, FQDESV (reference sequence). Written as DNA, the CDR3 is TGTGCCAGCAGCGAATACGGGGCCATAGATACGCAGTATCTT. This gives the protein CASSEYGAIDTQYL.

The chain is built from TRBV6-1 and TRBJ1-2; 7 bases match TRBD1. CDR3 length: 15 amino acids. Per germline, CDR1 MNHNS and CDR2 SASEGT. Trimming at V came to 6 bases and at J to 8 bases, leaving 15 bases not matched to a gene. The CDR3 protein is CASRAVAGTAWGYTF. The CDR3, as DNA: TGTGCCAGCAGAGCAGTCGCCGGGACAGCGTGGGGCTACACCTTC.

Regarding this clonotype: A much larger clone differs by one base, so this may be a read error. V gene TRBV29-1 combines with J gene TRBJ2-1, with D perhaps TRBD1 or TRBD2 (5 bases each). Trimming pared 6 bases from V and 5 bases from J, leaving 20 bases between. The CDR3 sequence is 15 residues long. The germline V gene encodes CDR1 SQVTM and CDR2 ANQGSEA. The DNA of the CDR3 is TGCAGCGTGGCCCGAGGGGTGCTCCGGAACAATGAGCAGTTCTTC. Translated: CSVARGVLRNNEQFF.

V and J are TRBV11-2 and TRBJ2-7; a possible D gene is TRBD2 (6 bases). Trimming removed 0 bases from V and 2 bases from J, with 11 bases in between. The germline CDR1 and CDR2 sequences are SGHAT and FQNNGV. The CDR3 extends over 15 amino acids. This chain's CDR3 is CASSLEPSVAYEQYF. The CDR3 bases are TGTGCCAGCAGCTTAGAGCCTAGCGTGGCCTACGAGCAGTACTTC.

Concerning this clonotype itself: A read error is possible here, since a much larger clone lies one base away. The chain links TRBV11-2 to TRBJ1-4; 8 bases align to TRBD1. This CDR3 is built from 16 residues. Per the germline V gene, CDR1 is SGHAT and CDR2 is FQNNGV. CDR3 sequence: CVSSRPGQGALEKLFF. The CDR3 DNA follows: TGTGTCAGCAGCCGACCCGGGCAGGGGGCGTTGGAAAAACTGTTTTTT.

The chain joins TRBV6-6 to TRBJ2-7; no firm D call. The germline gives CDR1 MNHNY, CDR2 SVGAGI (reference sequence). The CDR3 runs 14 residues. Trimming stripped 4 bases from V and 0 bases from J, with 10 bases between. The CDR3 spells CASSSSPLSYEQYF. In DNA, the CDR3 is TGTGCCAGCAGTTCCTCACCACTCTCCTACGAGCAGTACTTC.

The chain recombines TRBV5-5 with TRBJ2-5; perhaps D is TRBD1 or TRBD2 (6 bases each). Germline lookup yields CDR1 SGHKS and CDR2 YYEKEE (reference sequence). There are 13 residues in the CDR3. The V end lost 7 bases, the J end lost 5 bases, and 15 bases lay between the germline ends. In nucleotides, the CDR3 is TGTGCCAGCGTACAGGGAGGCGCTGAGACCCAGTACTTC. Amino acid sequence: CASVQGGAETQYF.

The V and J genes are TRBV11-3 and TRBJ2-4; D perhaps matches TRBD2 (6 bases). The germline V gene encodes CDR1 SGHNT and CDR2 YENEEA. This CDR3 has 14 residues. Trimming cost V 7 bases and J 8 bases, with 18 bases left between them. The CDR3 region is CASNLQREWDIQYF. Here the CDR3 DNA reads TGTGCCAGCAACCTCCAACGGGAGTGGGACATTCAGTACTTC.

A word on this clonotype: It is likely a read error, because the conserved phenylalanine at the end of the CDR3 is missing. The chain is built from TRBV12-3 or TRBV12-4 and TRBJ2-2; D could derive from TRBD1 or TRBD2 (5 bases each). V lost 5 bases to trimming and J lost 3 bases, with 13 bases between them. The CDR3 has 15 residues. DNA for the CDR3: TGTGCCAGCAGTACCGGGACCGCCTACACCGGGGAGCTGTTTTCT. Translating it yields CASSTGTAYTGELFS.

This chain links TRBV6-6 with TRBJ2-7; 7 bases agree with TRBD1. The germline gives CDR1 MNHNY, CDR2 SVGAGI (reference sequence). V lost 8 bases and J lost 4; bases outside the gene matches: 11. CDR3 size: 14 residues. The CDR3 DNA reads TGTGCCAGCCGCTCCTCGGGACAGAGTTACGAGCAGTACTTC. It encodes CASRSSGQSYEQYF.

About this clonotype: This sequence may be a read error, since a much larger clone differs from it by one base. The gene calls are TRBV11-2 and TRBJ1-5; D is unresolved. The V gene lost 3 bases and the J gene lost 6 bases, with 15 bases spanning the gap. This CDR3 has 15 amino acids. CDR1 and CDR2 from the germline V gene are SGHAT and FQNNGV. In DNA, the CDR3 is TGTGCCAGCAGCTTGCGGCAGAGGGTTGGTCAGCCCCAGCATTTT. Encoded protein: CASSLRQRVGQPQHF.

This clonotype was counted at least ten times. This chain links TRBV29-1 with TRBJ1-1, with TRBD1 as a possible D gene (6 bases). V lost 1 base and J 6 bases, leaving 12 bases between the germline ends. The germline CDR1 and CDR2 sequences are SQVTM and ANQGSEA. The CDR3 is made up of 13 amino acids. Here the CDR3 reads CSVEGMGGSEAFF. CDR3 coding DNA: TGCAGCGTTGAAGGTATGGGGGGCTCTGAAGCTTTCTTT.

This clonotype was detected a few times. The gene calls are TRBV12-3 or TRBV12-4 and TRBJ1-1, with a weak D call TRBD1 (6 bases). CDR3 length equals 15 residues. V was shortened by 5 bases and J by 6 bases, with 19 bases between the two germline ends. CDR3 DNA: TGTGCCAGCAGTAGCACAGGGTGGGAAAACGCTGAAGCTTTCTTT. It yields the protein CASSSTGWENAEAFF.

Comments on this clonotype: A much more abundant neighbour one base away suggests this may be a read error. V usage is TRBV11-2 and J usage is TRBJ2-5; D gene uncertain. The germline V and J ends were trimmed by 3 bases and 7 bases, with 12 bases remaining between them. Looked up from germline, CDR1 is SGHAT and CDR2 is FQNNGV. The CDR3 contains 13 residues. This chain's CDR3 is CASSFSGWGTQYF. The CDR3 nucleotides are TGTGCCAGCAGCTTCTCGGGCTGGGGGACCCAGTACTTC.

This clonotype was detected only a few times. The DNA of the CDR3 is TGTGCCAGCAGTTACTCTGGCGGGACAGGGTCTGAAGCTTTCTTT. Amino acids: CASSYSGGTGSEAFF. The gene calls are TRBV6-5 and TRBJ1-1, with 9 bases identical to TRBD1. V trimming: 0 bases; J trimming: 6 bases; junction bases outside the gene matches: 5. Per the germline V gene, CDR1 is MNHEY and CDR2 is SVGAGI. This CDR3 is 15 amino acids long.

This clonotype has more than one count but fewer than ten. V is TRBV29-1 and J is TRBJ2-1; 10 positions match TRBD2. Trimming took 4 bases from V and 7 from J; bases not matched to a gene: 10. This CDR3 has 15 amino acids. Looked up from germline, CDR1 is SQVTM and CDR2 is ANQGSEA. CDR3 sequence: CSVVTAGGPGNEQFF. The CDR3 region has the DNA TGCAGCGTTGTGACAGCGGGAGGGCCAGGTAATGAGCAGTTCTTC.

To note about this clonotype: The junction departs from germline at one end; a sequencing error may be responsible. The chain is built from TRBV11-2 and TRBJ2-7; 7 bases match TRBD2. Per germline, CDR1 SGHAT and CDR2 FQNNGV. The CDR3 has 16 residues. CDR3 protein: CVSSPISRSGDYEQYF. CDR3 nucleotides: TGTGTCAGCAGCCCCATCAGTAGAAGCGGGGACTACGAGCAGTACTTC.

The chain has TRBV10-2 and TRBJ2-7; no firm D call. V was shortened by 7 bases and J by 0 bases, with 13 bases between the two germline ends. Germline V gene sequence: CDR1 WSHSY, CDR2 SAAADI. CDR3 size: 14 residues. The CDR3 here is CASIMGASSYEQYF. As DNA, the CDR3 is TGCGCCAGCATAATGGGCGCGTCCTCCTACGAGCAGTACTTC.

In its sample, this clonotype was seen a few times. The rearrangement links TRBV6-6 to TRBJ2-1; possibly TRBD2 for D (7 bases). The V gene lost 4 bases and the J gene lost 5 bases, with 24 bases spanning the gap. The CDR3 is 18 amino acids. Per the germline V gene, CDR1 is MNHNY and CDR2 is SVGAGI (reference sequence). CDR3 residues: CASSWGQLAAGPHNEQFF. In DNA form, the CDR3 reads TGTGCCAGCAGTTGGGGGCAGCTAGCGGCCGGGCCCCACAATGAGCAGTTCTTC.